This entry describes one T cell receptor beta chain. Its cognate antigen is unknown. This entry is derived from a study of T cells in Graves' hyperthyroidism and ophthalmopathy. Findings and limits, study-wide: In simple terms, a model built on 13 V-J features told ophthalmopathy apart from stable hyperthyroidism. Clonotypes that were expanded in thyroid above 0.001 mostly appeared in blood too.

Authors of the study amplified TCR beta CDR3 regions from RNA transcripts. Researchers ran a first-round RT-PCR on the TCR CDR3 using the HTBI primer set. MiXCR, applied by TCRdb to the multiplex PCR reads, yields one record per CDR3 protein. The sample gives 600,000 to 700,000 distinct CDR3 sequences, less than 45% of which show up once; roughly 7.2% is in the top ten. Germline V gene data show CDR1 as SEHNR and CDR2 as FQNEAQ (reference sequence). V lost 5 bases, J lost 8 bases, and 15 bases lay in between. CDR3 length equals 14 residues. Exclusion followed for patients with uncontrolled infection, other autoimmune disease, pregnancy or lactation.

This chain uses TRBV7-9 with TRBJ2-2; D may correspond to TRBD1 or TRBD2 (6 bases each). The sequence came from an adult man with Graves' disease, either hyperthyroidism or ophthalmopathy (not recorded which). The material sequenced was peripheral blood or thyroid tissue (not recorded which). The CDR3 DNA follows: TGTGCCAGCAGCCCCTGGGGCGGGACAGGGGAGCTGTTTTTT. Translated: CASSPWGGTGELFF.